One and the same sample provided the 3 T cell receptor beta chains below, sequenced in a study of cytomegalovirus exposure and HLA in healthy donors. The PCR had 60 Vbeta and 13 Jbeta primers. Sequencing used immunoSEQ multiplex PCR; TCRdb keeps in-frame clones, though not all of them. The table includes about 110,000 clones, around 81% detected once. Sequenced sample: PBMCs. The receptor set was obtained from a woman in her 30s in good health and CMV-seronegative.

This clone appeared a single time. The chain recombines TRBV11-3 with TRBJ2-1, with TRBD2 identical over 10 bases. Per the germline V gene, CDR1 is SGHNT and CDR2 is YENEEA. Trimming took 2 bases from V and 5 from J; bases not matched to a gene: 6. This CDR3 is built from 16 residues. The CDR3 region is CASSLRSGRANNEQFF. Here the CDR3 DNA reads TGTGCCAGCAGCTTAAGGAGCGGGAGGGCCAACAATGAGCAGTTCTTC.

This chain links TRBV5-1 with TRBJ2-3; 8 nucleotides agree with TRBD2. V gave up 0 bases and J gave up 5 bases; unmatched junction bases: 8. The germline gives CDR1 SGHRS, CDR2 YFSETQ. This CDR3 has 16 residues. CDR3 sequence reads: CASSLVSREVGDTQYF. CDR3 DNA: TGCGCCAGCAGCTTGGTGTCGCGGGAGGTCGGAGATACGCAGTATTTT.

The rearrangement links TRBV25-1 to TRBJ2-3, with D maybe TRBD1 (5 bases). This CDR3 region has 13 residues. V lost 9 bases and J lost 5, with 15 bases in between. The V gene's germline CDR1 is MGHDK and CDR2 SYGVNS. CDR3 amino acids: CASHQGSVDTQYF. As DNA, the CDR3 is TGTGCCAGTCACCAGGGTTCCGTAGATACGCAGTATTTT.